One and the same sample provided the 22 T cell receptor beta chains below, sequenced in a study of post-analysis software for immune sequencing data. Study conclusions and caveats: About 5 TRBV segments appeared more often in patients than in controls, and TRBV5-6, TRBV5-1 and TRBV20-1 were among these.

Their cognate antigens are unknown. Unique molecular identifiers were present in the TCR beta cDNA libraries. TCRdb reprocessed the PCR reads with MiXCR, giving one entry per CDR3 protein. The sample consists of 400,000 to 500,000 distinct CDR3 sequences, 39% of them appearing once. Sequenced: blood. The source of these receptors is a girl aged 2 to 10 with multiple sclerosis.

The CDR3 is CASSVSVQETQYF. The CDR3 DNA follows: TGTGCCAGCAGCGTGTCAGTTCAAGAGACCCAGTACTTC. The V call is TRBV7-9, the J call TRBJ2-5, with unresolved D. Germline assignment: CDR1 SEHNR and CDR2 FQNEAQ (reference sequence). The length of the CDR3 is 13 residues. Trimming stripped 5 bases from V and 2 bases from J, with 9 bases between.

V gene TRBV15 combines with J gene TRBJ1-2; D not certain. Germline loops: CDR1 LNHNV, CDR2 YYDKDF (reference sequence). The CDR3 runs to 16 residues. The V end lost 0 bases, the J end lost 4 bases, and 15 bases lay between the germline ends. The CDR3 loop reads CATSRDDGGVSYGYTF. DNA for the CDR3: TGTGCCACCAGCAGAGATGACGGAGGTGTAAGCTATGGCTACACCTTC. The variable domain in full, with the rest retrieved from reference TRBV15 and TRBJ1-2, is DAMVIQNPRYQVTQFGKPVTLSCSQTLNHNVMYWYQQKSSQAPKLLFHYYDKDFNNEADTPDNFQSRRPNTSFCFLDIRSPGLGDTAMYLCATSRDDGGVSYGYTFGSGTRLTVV.

The chain carries TRBV3-1 and TRBJ1-1; D is undetermined. V was clipped by 0 bases and J by 3 bases, with 8 bases between them. The CDR3 totals 14 residues. CDR1 is LGHDT and CDR2 is YNNKEL in the germline V gene (reference sequence). Here the CDR3 DNA reads TGTGCCAGCAGCCAAGAAGTTGGGGACACTGAAGCTTTCTTT. Its protein is CASSQEVGDTEAFF.

This rearrangement joins TRBV7-8 to TRBJ2-1; 9 bases line up with TRBD1. The CDR3 extends over 17 amino acids. V dropped 2 bases and J dropped 15; count of bases not matched to a gene: 20. Germline CDR1 reads SGHVS; CDR2 reads FQNEAQ. CDR3 sequence: CASSLPLDRGVYNEWFF. The CDR3 nucleotides read TGTGCCAGCAGCTTACCCCTGGACAGGGGAGTATACAATGAGTGGTTCTTC.

This chain links TRBV28 with TRBJ1-4; D is unclear. V gave up 6 bases and J gave up 8 bases, with 10 bases separating them. Germline-derived CDR1 and CDR2 are MDHEN and SYDVKM. There are 12 residues in the CDR3. Here the CDR3 DNA reads TGTGCCAGCAGGACGACTGAGGAAAAACTGTTTTTT. It translates to CASRTTEEKLFF. Filled out from reference TRBV28 and TRBJ1-4, the complete variable domain reads DVKVTQSSRYLVKRTGEKVFLECVQDMDHENMFWYRQDPGLGLRLIYFSYDVKMKEKGDIPEGYSVSREKKERFSLILESASTNQTSMYLCASRTTEEKLFFGSGTQLSVL.

This clonotype appeared a few times. The V and J genes are TRBV6-1 and TRBJ2-7, with D possibly matching TRBD1 (5 bases). CDR3 length: 13 residues. CDR1 is MNHNS, CDR2 SASEGT, per germline. V gave up 2 bases and J gave up 2 bases, with 7 bases separating them. CDR3: CASSEYRPYEQYF. Written as DNA, the CDR3 is TGTGCCAGCAGTGAATACAGGCCCTACGAGCAGTACTTC.

This clonotype has a handful of counts. The chain has TRBV7-9 and TRBJ1-1, with D uncertain. V was clipped by 3 bases and J by 7 bases, with 6 bases between them. CDR3 length: 11 amino acids. Looked up from germline, CDR1 is SEHNR and CDR2 is FQNEAQ (reference sequence). The CDR3 sequence is CASSLRGEAFF. DNA of the CDR3: TGTGCCAGCAGCTTGCGGGGTGAAGCTTTCTTT.

V gene TRBV6-6 combines with J gene TRBJ2-7; D remains unclear. This CDR3 spans 17 amino acids. Deletions cut 0 bases from V and 0 bases from J, with 15 bases between. Germline CDR1 is MNHNY and CDR2 is SVGAGI (reference sequence). CDR3 bases: TGTGCCAGCAGTTACTCAGGTAGACTTCAACCCTCCTACGAGCAGTACTTC. Its translation: CASSYSGRLQPSYEQYF.

V and J are TRBV12-3 or TRBV12-4 and TRBJ1-2; D possibly corresponds to TRBD1 (5 bases). The V end was cut by 4 bases, the J end by 8 bases, with 17 bases between. The CDR3 totals 14 residues. The DNA for the CDR3 is TGTGCCAGCAGTTCACGCAGGGCCTACGGGGGCTACACCTTC. Protein: CASSSRRAYGGYTF.

The chain's CDR3 is CASSLASGTAYGYTF. CDR3 in DNA: TGTGCCAGCAGTCTCGCATCCGGGACAGCTTATGGCTACACCTTC. J is TRBJ1-2 and V is TRBV27, with TRBD1 matching 7 bases. The CDR3 runs 15 residues. CDR1 and CDR2 (germline): MNHEY, SMNVEV (reference sequence). The V gene end was trimmed by 5 bases and the J gene end by 5 bases; junction bases not matched to a gene: 11.

This clonotype was recorded a few times. This chain links TRBV12-3 or TRBV12-4 with TRBJ2-7; D remains unclear. This CDR3 has 14 amino acids. Trimming shortened V by 4 bases and J by 6 bases, and 16 bases separated the two germline ends. The CDR3 loop reads CASSSAPRPGEQYF. CDR3 sequence (DNA): TGTGCCAGCAGTTCCGCACCGAGGCCGGGCGAGCAGTACTTC.

The chain recombines TRBV28 with TRBJ2-1, with 9 bases that match TRBD2. CDR3 length equals 16 residues. Germline lookup yields CDR1 MDHEN and CDR2 SYDVKM. V shed 5 bases and J 7 bases; nucleotides not matched to a gene: 12. The CDR3 here is CASSPFQAGGRNEQFF. The CDR3 DNA reads as TGTGCCAGCAGTCCATTTCAAGCGGGAGGTCGTAATGAGCAGTTCTTC.

The chain couples TRBV27 to TRBJ2-5; TRBD2 aligns across 10 bases. Germline V CDR1 and CDR2: MNHEY, SMNVEV (reference sequence). After removal of 4 bases from V and 8 bases from J, the junction contained 13 bases not matched to a gene. The CDR3 is made up of 16 amino acids. CDR3 loop: CASSSRTSGIKRTQYF. CDR3 bases: TGTGCCAGCAGTTCTCGGACTAGCGGAATCAAGAGAACCCAGTACTTC.

Only a few counts were recorded for this clonotype. This chain joins TRBV5-1 and TRBJ1-2; weak D call: TRBD1 (5 bases). Trimming removed 2 bases from V and 7 bases from J, with 12 bases in between. The germline V gene encodes CDR1 SGHRS and CDR2 YFSETQ. The CDR3 extends over 13 amino acids. The DNA of the CDR3 is TGCGCCAGCAGCTTATCAGGGAGGTCTGGCTACACCTTC. Translation: CASSLSGRSGYTF.

This clonotype was seen only once. The chain joins TRBV12-3 or TRBV12-4 to TRBJ2-1, with TRBD1 matching over 9 bases. This CDR3 is built from 14 residues. The V and J ends lost 5 bases and 7 bases, in that order; junction bases with no gene match: 6. The DNA of the CDR3 is TGTGCCAGCAGTGACGGGACAGGGTGGAATGAGCAGTTCTTC. Translation: CASSDGTGWNEQFF.

The genes are TRBV5-1 and TRBJ1-2, with 10 bases matching TRBD1. Germline loops: CDR1 SGHRS, CDR2 YFSETQ. The CDR3 has 17 amino acids. Germline trimming cut 4 bases from V and 6 bases from J; bases unmatched to any gene: 15. The CDR3 bases are TGCGCCAGCAGCCGACCCAACGCGACAGGGGGCGCCGATGGCTACACCTTC. It is translated as CASSRPNATGGADGYTF.

The chain carries TRBV12-3 or TRBV12-4 and TRBJ2-3; maybe TRBD1 (5 bases). The V end lost 4 bases, the J end lost 15 bases, and 35 bases lay between the germline ends. The CDR3 runs 18 residues. The CDR3 DNA is TGTGCCAGCAGTTCTTGGGGCATGAAGAGAGTAAGAGCAGATACGGAATATTTT. Amino acids: CASSSWGMKRVRADTEYF.

V is TRBV20-1 and J is TRBJ2-1, with TRBD2 as a possible D gene (7 bases). Between the trimmed V and J ends, which lost 2 bases and 7 bases, there was a span of 18 bases. Germline V gives CDR1 DFQATT, CDR2 SNEGSKA (reference sequence). This CDR3 comprises 15 residues. The CDR3 reads CSARRGEGTRNEQFF. CDR3 DNA: TGCAGTGCTAGAAGGGGGGAGGGTACTAGAAATGAGCAGTTCTTC.

This rearrangement joins TRBV24-1 to TRBJ2-1; 10 bases fit TRBD1. Germline V CDR1 and CDR2: KGHDR, SFDVKD. The CDR3 has 16 residues. Trimming cost V 2 bases and J 6 bases; bases outside gene matches: 6. The CDR3 is CATSDSGTGVGNEQFF. In DNA form, the CDR3 reads TGTGCCACCAGTGATTCTGGGACAGGGGTGGGCAATGAGCAGTTCTTC.

The V call is TRBV29-1, the J call TRBJ2-7; 7 bases match TRBD2. Germline V gene lookup returns CDR1 SQVTM and CDR2 ANQGSEA. J was trimmed by 1 base and V by 7 bases; bases with no gene match: 7. This CDR3 contains 13 residues. CDR3 amino acids: CSGPRESSYEQYF. The CDR3 bases are TGCAGCGGGCCGCGGGAGTCATCCTACGAGCAGTACTTC.

The rearrangement uses TRBV20-1 and TRBJ2-7; 14 nucleotides line up with TRBD2. The CDR3 covers 16 residues. The germline CDR1 and CDR2 sequences are DFQATT and SNEGSKA (reference sequence). Losses at the gene ends were 6 bases for V and 4 bases for J; bases not matched to a gene: 11. The CDR3, as DNA: TGCAGTGCCGGCGGGACTAGCGGGAGAATGAAGTACGAGCAGTACTTC. As protein: CSAGGTSGRMKYEQYF.

The chain links TRBV4-1 to TRBJ2-1, with D possibly matching TRBD2 (5 bases). Per germline, CDR1 MGHRA and CDR2 YSYEKL. The CDR3 sequence is 16 residues long. V was pared by 0 bases and J by 7 bases, with 16 bases between. The CDR3: CASSQEGGDWRNEQFF. The CDR3 nucleotides read TGCGCCAGCAGCCAAGAGGGCGGTGACTGGAGGAATGAGCAGTTCTTC.